These 25 T cell receptor beta chains came from one sample sequenced in a study of blood T cell repertoires in COVID-19. Some clones are missing from TCRdb's copy, which holds only in-frame ones; the method was immunoSEQ multiplex PCR. The data contain tens of thousands of clones, about 79% of them seen just once; the ten biggest clones take up 11%. The sample consisted of peripheral blood. All receptors come from a man aged 80 or over with COVID-19, enrolled during active disease.

This chain links TRBV29-1 with TRBJ1-1; D possibly corresponds to TRBD1 (5 bases). Trimming shortened V by 7 bases and J by 13 bases, and 16 bases separated the two germline ends. In germline, CDR1 is SQVTM, CDR2 ANQGSEA. The CDR3 runs to 10 residues. CDR3 region: CSASEQVVFF. As DNA, the CDR3 is TGCAGCGCGTCGGAACAGGTCGTTTTCTTT.

The genes are TRBV19 and TRBJ1-1; D is perhaps TRBD1 (5 bases). V shed 9 bases and J shed 0 bases, with 11 bases lying between them. Germline CDR1 reads LNHDA; CDR2 reads SQIVND (reference sequence). The CDR3 loop spans 13 amino acids. The CDR3 DNA reads as TGTGCCAGCGACGGGGGGGTGAACACTGAAGCTTTCTTT. Translation: CASDGGVNTEAFF. The complete variable domain, with remaining parts taken from reference TRBV19 and TRBJ1-1, reads DGGITQSPKYLFRKEGQNVTLSCEQNLNHDAMYWYRQDPGQGLRLIYYSQIVNDFQKGDIAEGYSVSREKKESFPLTVTSAQKNPTAFYLCASDGGVNTEAFFGQGTRLTVV.

The J gene is TRBJ2-3, the V gene TRBV7-2; D may be TRBD2 (6 bases). Germline values: CDR1 SGHTA, CDR2 FQGNSA. V lost 5 bases and J 4 bases, leaving 13 bases between the germline ends. The CDR3 loop spans 14 amino acids. CDR3 in amino acids: CASSIVRGSDTQYF. Here the CDR3 DNA reads TGTGCCAGCAGCATAGTACGGGGGTCAGATACGCAGTATTTT. The whole variable domain, filled in from reference TRBV7-2 and TRBJ2-3, reads GAGVSQSPSNKVTEKGKDVELRCDPISGHTALYWYRQSLGQGLEFLIYFQGNSAPDKSGLPSDRFSAERTGGSVSTLTIQRTQQEDSAVYLCASSIVRGSDTQYFGPGTRLTVL.

This clone was observed once. The chain joins TRBV29-1 to TRBJ1-1, with 7 positions matching TRBD1. V gave up 7 bases and J gave up 2 bases; unmatched junction bases: 4. Germline CDR1 is SQVTM and CDR2 is ANQGSEA. The CDR3 has 12 amino acids. CDR3 coding DNA: TGCAGCGCCCGACAGGGAAACACTGAAGCTTTCTTT. As protein: CSARQGNTEAFF.

The chain combines TRBV5-4 with TRBJ2-1; TRBD1 aligns across 8 bases. V was clipped by 0 bases and J by 5 bases; unmatched bases: 7. This CDR3 is 16 amino acids long. CDR1 is SGHNT and CDR2 is YYREEE in the germline V gene (reference sequence). The CDR3 DNA reads TGTGCCAGCAGCTTGGCCGGGCAGGGGGCGAACAATGAGCAGTTCTTC. It encodes CASSLAGQGANNEQFF.

The table lists this clone with a few counts. This chain uses TRBV7-9 with TRBJ1-4; D perhaps matches TRBD1 (6 bases). The CDR3 totals 16 residues. Germline values: CDR1 SEHNR, CDR2 FQNEAQ (reference sequence). The V and J ends lost 5 bases and 8 bases respectively, with 21 bases between them. CDR3 sequence reads: CASSAPQGRLREKLFF. The CDR3 coding sequence is TGTGCCAGCAGCGCCCCGCAGGGGCGGTTAAGGGAAAAACTGTTTTTT.

The chain joins TRBV29-1 to TRBJ1-4, with a weak D call TRBD1 (6 bases). V was shortened by 4 bases and J by 4 bases, with 16 bases between the two germline ends. Germline lookup yields CDR1 SQVTM and CDR2 ANQGSEA. The CDR3 has 15 amino acids. Written as DNA, the CDR3 is TGCAGCGTTGCGGGGGGCGGTGGGATTAATGAAAAACTGTTTTTT. Residues: CSVAGGGGINEKLFF.

The gene calls are TRBV27 and TRBJ1-4; D call uncertain. With 4 bases removed from V and 8 bases from J, the gap between germline ends came to 11 bases. CDR3 length equals 13 residues. CDR1 MNHEY and CDR2 SMNVEV come from the germline V gene (reference sequence). The CDR3 sequence: CASSWDGGEKLFF. In DNA, the CDR3 is TGTGCCAGCAGTTGGGATGGCGGGGAAAAACTGTTTTTT.

V is TRBV9 and J is TRBJ2-3; D ambiguous. The CDR3 runs 16 residues. Between the trimmed V and J ends, which lost 0 bases and 0 bases, there was a span of 11 bases. CDR1 and CDR2 (germline): SGDLS, YYNGEE. CDR3 amino acids: CASSVGAGVSTDTQYF. The CDR3 bases are TGTGCCAGCAGCGTAGGGGCAGGCGTGAGCACAGATACGCAGTATTTT. Based on the CDR3 plus reference TRBV9 and TRBJ2-3, the full variable domain is DSGVTQTPKHLITATGQRVTLRCSPRSGDLSVYWYQQSLDQGLQFLIQYYNGEERAKGNILERFSAQQFPDLHSELNLSSLELGDSALYFCASSVGAGVSTDTQYFGPGTRLTVL.

There are a few counts of this clone. This chain connects TRBV28 to TRBJ1-5; D uncertain. Germline values: CDR1 MDHEN, CDR2 SYDVKM. The CDR3 has 12 residues. V dropped 3 bases and J dropped 7 bases, with 7 bases sitting between them. The CDR3 DNA reads as TGTGCCAGCAGTTTGGGGAGGCAGCCCCAGCATTTT. Translation gives CASSLGRQPQHF. The whole variable domain, filled in from reference TRBV28 and TRBJ1-5, reads DVKVTQSSRYLVKRTGEKVFLECVQDMDHENMFWYRQDPGLGLRLIYFSYDVKMKEKGDIPEGYSVSREKKERFSLILESASTNQTSMYLCASSLGRQPQHFGDGTRLSIL.

This chain links TRBV6-5 with TRBJ2-5; TRBD2 matches at 11 bases. This CDR3 spans 16 amino acids. Germline V gene sequence: CDR1 MNHEY, CDR2 SVGAGI. V gave up 0 bases and J gave up 2 bases; unmatched junction bases: 2. As DNA, the CDR3 is TGTGCCAGCAGTTACTCTGGGACTAGCGGACAAGAGACCCAGTACTTC. Translated: CASSYSGTSGQETQYF.

This chain joins TRBV28 and TRBJ2-1; 12 bases fit TRBD2. The ends lost 10 bases at V and 0 bases at J; junction bases unmatched: 10. This CDR3 spans 17 amino acids. CDR1 and CDR2 from the germline V gene are MDHEN and SYDVKM. CDR3 amino acids: CATKLAGGPGSYNEQFF. The CDR3 nucleotides read TGTGCCACCAAACTAGCGGGGGGCCCGGGCTCCTACAATGAGCAGTTCTTC.

The CDR3 coding sequence is TGTGCCAGCAGCCAATCCTCAGGGTATCAGCCCCAGCATTTT. As protein: CASSQSSGYQPQHF. V usage is TRBV7-9 and J usage is TRBJ1-5; a weak D match, TRBD1 (5 bases). Trimming shortened V by 5 bases and J by 5 bases, and 13 bases separated the two germline ends. The V gene's germline CDR1 is SEHNR and CDR2 FQNEAQ (reference sequence). The CDR3 has 14 residues.

The chain joins TRBV9 to TRBJ1-2; D might be TRBD1 (5 bases). Germline V CDR1 and CDR2: SGDLS, YYNGEE. Deletions cut 0 bases from V and 2 bases from J, with 8 bases between. The length of the CDR3 is 14 residues. Here the CDR3 reads CASSVEPGNYGYTF. The CDR3 nucleotides read TGTGCCAGCAGCGTAGAACCAGGGAACTATGGCTACACCTTC.

The V call is TRBV5-1, the J call TRBJ2-7; D might be TRBD1 (6 bases). Trimming cost V 1 base and J 3 bases, with 11 bases left between them. Germline assignment: CDR1 SGHRS and CDR2 YFSETQ. The CDR3 runs 14 residues. The CDR3 DNA sequence: TGCGCCAGCAGCTTGACAGGGTTGGACTACGAGCAGTACTTC. Protein product: CASSLTGLDYEQYF.

The chain has TRBV10-3 and TRBJ2-7; D gene uncertain. With 2 bases removed from V and 0 bases from J, the gap between germline ends came to 5 bases. Germline CDR1 reads ENHRY; CDR2 reads SYGVKD. The CDR3 has 13 residues. The CDR3 loop is CAISEPSSYEQYF. In DNA, the CDR3 is TGTGCCATCAGTGAGCCCAGCTCCTACGAGCAGTACTTC.

The chain uses TRBV5-1 and TRBJ2-5; no firm D call. V lost 0 bases, J lost 2 bases, and 5 bases lay in between. In germline, CDR1 is SGHRS, CDR2 YFSETQ. The CDR3 totals 13 residues. CDR3 loop: CASSLVEQETQYF. CDR3 nucleotides: TGCGCCAGCAGCTTGGTAGAGCAAGAGACCCAGTACTTC. Full variable domain (outside the CDR3, taken from reference TRBV5-1 and TRBJ2-5): KAGVTQTPRYLIKTRGQQVTLSCSPISGHRSVSWYQQTPGQGLQFLFEYFSETQRNKGNFPGRFSGRQFSNSRSEMNVSTLELGDSALYLCASSLVEQETQYFGPGTRLLVL.

The chain employs TRBV30 and TRBJ2-3; 7 bases are shared with TRBD1. V lost 2 bases, J lost 5 bases, and 7 bases stayed unmatched. The CDR3 contains 14 residues. CDR1 and CDR2 (germline): GTSNPN, SVGIG (reference sequence). As DNA, the CDR3 is TGTGCCTGGAGTCCGGGACAGATCGGAGATACGCAGTATTTT. Protein product: CAWSPGQIGDTQYF.

The V and J genes are TRBV30 and TRBJ1-1; 7 bases align to TRBD1. The CDR3 has 16 amino acids. The V and J ends lost 2 bases and 1 base, in that order; junction bases with no gene match: 10. CDR1 and CDR2 from the germline V gene are GTSNPN and SVGIG (reference sequence). The CDR3 sequence is CAWSPLGQLRNTEAFF. For the CDR3, the DNA is TGTGCCTGGAGTCCCCTGGGACAGTTGAGGAACACTGAAGCTTTCTTT.

This clone was detected a few times. This rearrangement joins TRBV29-1 to TRBJ1-1; possible D gene TRBD1, 6 bases. Germline V gene data show CDR1 as SQVTM and CDR2 as ANQGSEA. The CDR3 length is 13 residues. V lost 7 bases and J 2 bases, leaving 14 bases between the germline ends. This CDR3 is CSALGQPNTEAFF. CDR3 bases: TGCAGCGCCCTCGGACAGCCTAACACTGAAGCTTTCTTT. Full variable domain (missing parts from reference TRBV29-1 and TRBJ1-1): SAVISQKPSRDICQRGTSLTIQCQVDSQVTMMFWYRQQPGQSLTLIATANQGSEATYESGFVIDKFPISRPNLTFSTLTVSNMSPEDSSIYLCSALGQPNTEAFFGQGTRLTVV.

The chain carries TRBV7-2 and TRBJ2-2; the D gene is possibly TRBD2 (6 bases). CDR1 and CDR2 from the germline V gene are SGHTA and FQGNSA. This CDR3 has 14 residues. V shed 5 bases and J shed 3 bases, with 10 bases lying between them. CDR3 region: CASSKDYHTGELFF. In DNA form, the CDR3 reads TGTGCCAGCAGCAAGGACTACCACACCGGGGAGCTGTTTTTT.

This clone was counted a few times. The chain recombines TRBV9 with TRBJ1-4; 7 nucleotides match TRBD1. Germline V gene data show CDR1 as SGDLS and CDR2 as YYNGEE. J gave up 7 bases and V 0 bases, and 6 bases lay outside the gene matches. This CDR3 region has 15 residues. The CDR3 coding sequence is TGTGCCAGCAGCGTAGCGACAGGGCAGGGTGAAAAACTGTTTTTT. Translation gives CASSVATGQGEKLFF.

This chain uses TRBV2 with TRBJ2-7; the D gene is possibly TRBD2 (5 bases). V lost 6 bases and J 2 bases, leaving 20 bases between the germline ends. The germline CDR1 and CDR2 sequences are SNHLY and FYNNEI. There are 16 residues in the CDR3. This CDR3 reads CASSPGMLASTYEQYF. CDR3 nucleotide sequence: TGTGCCAGCAGCCCGGGAATGCTGGCTTCCACCTACGAGCAGTACTTC. Full variable domain (remainder filled in from reference TRBV2 and TRBJ2-7): EPEVTQTPSHQVTQMGQEVILRCVPISNHLYFYWYRQILGQKVEFLVSFYNNEISEKSEIFDDQFSVERPDGSNFTLKIRSTKLEDSAMYFCASSPGMLASTYEQYFGPGTRLTVT.

This chain connects TRBV5-4 to TRBJ2-1, with D possibly being TRBD1 (5 bases). Looked up from germline, CDR1 is SGHNT and CDR2 is YYREEE (reference sequence). The CDR3 loop spans 15 amino acids. Trimming cost V 3 bases and J 0 bases, with 10 bases left between them. The CDR3 DNA follows: TGTGCCAGCAGCTCAGGGTCAAGCTCCTACAATGAGCAGTTCTTC. This sequence encodes CASSSGSSSYNEQFF.

In this sample, this clone turned up once. The chain uses TRBV18 and TRBJ2-7; 7 positions match TRBD1. Unmatched junction bases numbered 5, after V lost 6 bases and J lost 3 bases. The germline V gene has CDR1 KGHSH and CDR2 LQKENI. This CDR3 comprises 13 residues. CDR3 DNA: TGTGCCAGCTCTCCGGACAGGTACTACGAGCAGTACGTC. Translation gives CASSPDRYYEQYV.